This is a list of T cell receptor beta chains from one sample in a study of CD8 T cells in Susac syndrome. TCRdb redid the calling of the immunoSEQ multiplex PCR reads with MiXCR, one entry per CDR3 protein. The sample lists some 150,000 distinct CDR3 sequences, about 94% occurring once. Specimen: CD8+ T cells from PBMCs. These receptors were obtained from a human donor with multiple sclerosis. Both conserved end residues are part of each CDR3. A D gene is named only where the DNA matches it firmly. Expanded clones are given a class, and other clones once, few, many or no size at all.

D: .; V: TRBV29-1; size: once; J: TRBJ1-2; DNA: TGCAGCGTTGAGGGTGGCTACACCTTC; CDR3: CSVEGGYTF
D: .; V: TRBV20-1; size: .; J: TRBJ2-5; DNA: TGCAGTGCTAGAGGTCCCATAGAGACCCAGTACTTC; CDR3: CSARGPIETQYF
D: TRBD1; V: TRBV5-1; size: once; J: TRBJ2-5; DNA: TGCGCCAGCAGCTGGGAACAGGGGAGTCAAGAGACCCAGTACTTC; CDR3: CASSWEQGSQETQYF
D: TRBD1; V: TRBV20-1; size: .; J: TRBJ2-7; DNA: TGCAGTGCCAAGGGACAGGGAAGCTCCTACGAGCAGTACTTC; CDR3: CSAKGQGSSYEQYF
D: .; V: TRBV23-1; size: once; J: TRBJ2-5; DNA: TGCGCCAGCAGTCAATCGTGGATTAACCACCAAGAGACCCAGTACTTC; CDR3: CASSQSWINHQETQYF
D: .; V: TRBV12-3/TRBV12-4; size: .; J: TRBJ2-3; DNA: TGTGCCAGCGGGGACACAGCTAGCACAGATACGCAGTATTTT; CDR3: CASGDTASTDTQYF
D: TRBD1; V: TRBV20-1; size: .; J: TRBJ2-7; DNA: TGCAGTGTCGTGGACAGGGGGACCTACGAGCAGTACTTC; CDR3: CSVVDRGTYEQYF
D: .; V: TRBV6-2/TRBV6-3; size: .; J: TRBJ1-5; DNA: TGTGCCAGCAGTTACGAGACAGTCAATCAGCCCCAGCATTTT; CDR3: CASSYETVNQPQHF
D: .; V: TRBV29-1; size: .; J: TRBJ1-2; DNA: TGCAGCGTGTACCCAGGACATAACTATGGCTACACCTTC; CDR3: CSVYPGHNYGYTF
D: .; V: TRBV4-2; size: .; J: TRBJ1-2; DNA: TGTGCCAGCAGCCAAGATGGGACGGAATTCTATGGCTACACCTTC; CDR3: CASSQDGTEFYGYTF
D: TRBD1; V: TRBV19; size: .; J: TRBJ1-6; DNA: TGTGCCAGTAGTATAGATGAGGGGGCGAGTAATTCACCCCTCCACTTT; CDR3: CASSIDEGASNSPLHF
D: TRBD1; V: TRBV7-9; size: .; J: TRBJ1-2; DNA: TGTGCCAGCAGTCTCCCCCTGACAGGGAACTATGGCTACACCTTC; CDR3: CASSLPLTGNYGYTF
D: .; V: TRBV19; size: .; J: TRBJ2-5; DNA: TGTGCCAGTAGTCCACGTGAGGTACTGTGGGAGACCCAGTACTTC; CDR3: CASSPREVLWETQYF
D: .; V: TRBV19; size: .; J: TRBJ2-1; DNA: TGTGCCAGTAGCCGATACATGGGCCTCTACAATGAGCAGTTCTTC; CDR3: CASSRYMGLYNEQFF
D: TRBD1; V: TRBV5-1; size: .; J: TRBJ2-3; DNA: TGCGCCAGCAGCTTGGCCACAGACAGGGGATTCGCAGATACGCAGTATTTT; CDR3: CASSLATDRGFADTQYF
D: .; V: TRBV4-1; size: .; J: TRBJ1-5; DNA: TGCGCCAGCAGCCCTCCAGGGCGTCAGCCCCAGCATTTT; CDR3: CASSPPGRQPQHF
D: TRBD1; V: TRBV7-9; size: .; J: TRBJ2-5; DNA: TGTGCCAGCAGCCCCCGGACAGGGTTGGTAGAGACCCAGTACTTC; CDR3: CASSPRTGLVETQYF
D: .; V: TRBV23-1; size: .; J: TRBJ1-5; DNA: TGCGCCAGCAGTCAATATCGCTATCCGAGGGCAGGATATAGCAATCAGCCCCAGCATTTT; CDR3: CASSQYRYPRAGYSNQPQHF
D: .; V: TRBV13; size: .; J: TRBJ2-3; DNA: TGTGCCAGCAGCTTTGGTGGAGATACGCAGTATTTT; CDR3: CASSFGGDTQYF
D: TRBD2; V: TRBV11-2; size: .; J: TRBJ2-2; DNA: TGTGCCAGCAGCTTAGAACTAGCGGGGGGACACACCGGGGAGCTGTTTTTT; CDR3: CASSLELAGGHTGELFF